The clone carrying this TCR beta chain occurred a few times. Its antigen is unidentified. These data belong to a study of cytomegalovirus exposure and HLA in healthy donors. Study background: A prior study identified some 100 million unique TCR beta sequences from around 180 million T cells. General study results and limits: CMV serostatus was the sole immune exposure data available. Rarity marked most TCR sequences, yet some public TCRs occurred in many donors.

Trimming removed 2 bases at V and 2 bases at J, with 14 bases between. Germline-derived CDR1 and CDR2 are SGHRS and YFSETQ. The CDR3 loop spans 16 amino acids. The primer mix had 60 Vbeta and 13 Jbeta primers. Generated by immunoSEQ multiplex PCR, the TCRdb table keeps only in-frame clones and is missing some. This sample has approximately 170,000 clones, with just over 75% found just once. The TCR sequence derives from a woman aged 40 to 50 in good health and CMV-seronegative. Sequencing was carried out using PBMCs. This chain uses TRBV5-1 with TRBJ2-1; TRBD1 is a possible D gene (6 bases). The DNA for the CDR3 is TGCGCCAGCAGCTTTATCCCAGGGGCGACCTACAATGAGCAGTTCTTC. Its translation is CASSFIPGATYNEQFF. The full variable domain, completed using reference TRBV5-1 and TRBJ2-1, is KAGVTQTPRYLIKTRGQQVTLSCSPISGHRSVSWYQQTPGQGLQFLFEYFSETQRNKGNFPGRFSGRQFSNSRSEMNVSTLELGDSALYLCASSFIPGATYNEQFFGPGTRLTVL.